This passage covers 12 T cell receptor beta chains from one sample sequenced in a study of blood T cell repertoires in COVID-19. The assay was immunoSEQ multiplex PCR, and TCRdb's table has in-frame clones only and misses some. The table records a few hundred thousand clones, 91% of them present only once. The sample comprised PBMCs or T cells enriched from blood (not recorded which). These receptors were collected from a human donor in a cohort exposed to, infected with or recovered from COVID-19 (not recorded which). The donor label of this sample is uncertain.

This chain connects TRBV10-3 to TRBJ1-2; D gene uncertain. Trimming pared 6 bases from V and 4 bases from J, leaving 15 bases between. The CDR3 is 14 amino acids. Germline V gives CDR1 ENHRY, CDR2 SYGVKD. For the CDR3, the DNA is TGTGCCATCAGCAGTCGGGGAAGTCGCTATGGCTACACCTTC. Its translation is CAISSRGSRYGYTF.

The chain uses TRBV19 and TRBJ1-6; D remains ambiguous. The CDR3 is 14 residues long. Germline V gene sequence: CDR1 LNHDA, CDR2 SQIVND (reference sequence). V was pared by 6 bases and J by 10 bases, with 16 bases between. The CDR3 bases are TGTGCCAGTAGCGGACTCCCATCGAACTCACCCCTCCACTTT. Translated: CASSGLPSNSPLHF.

The rearrangement uses TRBV30 and TRBJ1-3; TRBD1 aligns across 7 bases. The CDR3 has 15 residues. The ends lost 1 base at V and 2 bases at J; junction bases unmatched: 5. Germline CDR1 GTSNPN, CDR2 SVGIG (reference sequence). CDR3 in amino acids: CAWSGQGGTGNTIYF. In DNA form, the CDR3 reads TGTGCCTGGAGTGGACAGGGCGGCACTGGAAACACCATATATTTT.

V is TRBV5-8 and J is TRBJ2-7; 10 bases are a match to TRBD1. Unmatched junction bases numbered 7, after V lost 4 bases and J lost 3 bases. CDR3 length: 15 residues. Looked up from germline, CDR1 is SGHTS and CDR2 is YDEGEE. The CDR3 reads CASSAPGQGYYEQYF. The CDR3 DNA reads TGTGCCAGCAGCGCGCCGGGACAGGGGTACTACGAGCAGTACTTC.

The chain recombines TRBV11-3 with TRBJ2-3; 12 bases match TRBD1. The germline V gene encodes CDR1 SGHNT and CDR2 YENEEA. The CDR3 is made up of 14 amino acids. Trimming removed 5 bases from V and 12 bases from J; junction bases left unmatched: 9. The CDR3 sequence is CASSPMGQGALQYF. CDR3 nucleotide sequence: TGTGCCAGCAGCCCAATGGGACAGGGGGCCCTTCAGTATTTT.

The genes are TRBV4-2 and TRBJ1-6; TRBD1 matches 9 bases. Germline assignment: CDR1 LGHNA and CDR2 YNFKEQ. V shed 4 bases and J 9 bases; nucleotides not matched to a gene: 4. This CDR3 spans 14 amino acids. The CDR3 loop reads CASSRDRGASPLHF. Written as DNA, the CDR3 is TGTGCCAGCAGCCGCGACAGGGGGGCTTCACCCCTCCACTTT.

This chain connects TRBV15 to TRBJ1-1; D gene uncertain. This CDR3 contains 16 residues. The germline V and J ends were trimmed by 5 bases and 0 bases, with 16 bases remaining between them. Germline assignment: CDR1 LNHNV and CDR2 YYDKDF (reference sequence). The CDR3 loop reads CATSAGHGELNTEAFF. CDR3 in DNA: TGTGCCACCAGCGCCGGCCACGGGGAGCTGAACACTGAAGCTTTCTTT.

This clone was seen a single time. J is TRBJ2-7 and V is TRBV27; 14 bases map to TRBD2. This CDR3 contains 14 residues. The V gene end was trimmed by 6 bases and the J gene end by 5 bases; junction bases not matched to a gene: 3. CDR1 MNHEY and CDR2 SMNVEV come from the germline V gene (reference sequence). CDR3 sequence (DNA): TGTGCCAGCAGGGGACTAGCGGGGGTTCACGAGCAGTACTTC. Its translation is CASRGLAGVHEQYF.

This sequence joins TRBV6-5 and TRBJ2-3; D might be TRBD1 (6 bases). Trimming left V 4 bases short and J 9 bases short, with 11 bases between. CDR1 and CDR2 from the germline V gene are MNHEY and SVGAGI. The CDR3 has 12 amino acids. CDR3 nucleotide sequence: TGTGCCAGCAGTTCCTCAGGGGTAACGCAGTATTTT. It translates to CASSSSGVTQYF.

CDR3 coding DNA: TGCGCCAGCATCATAGCGGGGGAAGCTTTCTTT. This sequence encodes CASIIAGEAFF. V is TRBV23-1 and J is TRBJ1-1; D is unclear. TRBV23-1 is an open reading frame, and its role is uncertain. The CDR3 runs to 11 residues. V gave up 7 bases and J gave up 8 bases, with 11 bases separating them.

The chain is built from TRBV7-9 and TRBJ1-1, with a tentative D call TRBD1 (5 bases). This CDR3 region has 16 residues. CDR1 SEHNR and CDR2 FQNEAQ come from the germline V gene (reference sequence). Trimming removed 2 bases at V and 0 bases at J, with 13 bases between. CDR3: CASSLIHRGMNTEAFF. CDR3 bases: TGTGCCAGCAGCTTAATACACCGGGGGATGAACACTGAAGCTTTCTTT.

The rearrangement joins TRBV6-5 to TRBJ1-5, with D maybe TRBD1 (6 bases). CDR3 length: 14 amino acids. V gave up 7 bases and J gave up 7 bases, with 17 bases separating them. The germline CDR1 and CDR2 sequences are MNHEY and SVGAGI. The CDR3 sequence: CASTSGGLRQPQHF. The CDR3 nucleotides read TGTGCCAGCACGTCCGGGGGGCTTAGGCAGCCCCAGCATTTT.